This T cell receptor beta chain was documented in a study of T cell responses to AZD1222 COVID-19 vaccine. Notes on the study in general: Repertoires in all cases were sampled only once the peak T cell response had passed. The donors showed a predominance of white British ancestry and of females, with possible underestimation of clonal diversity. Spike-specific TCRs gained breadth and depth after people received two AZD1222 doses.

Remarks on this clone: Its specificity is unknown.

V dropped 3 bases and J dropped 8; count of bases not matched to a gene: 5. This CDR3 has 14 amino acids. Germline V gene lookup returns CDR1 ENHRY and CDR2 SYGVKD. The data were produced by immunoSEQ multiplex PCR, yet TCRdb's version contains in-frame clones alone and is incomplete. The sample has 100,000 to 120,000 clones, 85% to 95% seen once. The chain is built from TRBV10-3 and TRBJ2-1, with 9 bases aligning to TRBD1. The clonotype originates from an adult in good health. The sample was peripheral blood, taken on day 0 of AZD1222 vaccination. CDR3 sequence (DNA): TGTGCCATCAGTGAAACGGGACAGGGCCATGAGCAGTTCTTC. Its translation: CAISETGQGHEQFF.